A single T cell receptor (beta chain) is shown here with its context. At one boundary the junction diverges from the germline segment, which might be a read error. Sequencing used immunoSEQ multiplex PCR; TCRdb keeps in-frame clones, though not all of them. This table has approximately 120,000 clones, about 81% appearing once. Time point specified: blood 2 weeks post-SBRT. Specified treatment: 15 Gy SBRT to primary tumor, nephrectomy 4 weeks later. This sample was included in a study of radiation and T cells in renal cell carcinoma. The receptor comes from a man aged 45-60 years with renal cell carcinoma. Sequencing used blood, obtained from a patient whose treatment included radiotherapy and nephrectomy.

CDR3 region: CAISESGTEEAQYF. DNA of the CDR3: TGTGCCATCAGTGAGTCGGGGACAGAAGAGGCCCAGTACTTC. The chain recombines TRBV10-3 with TRBJ2-5, with 7 nucleotides matching TRBD1. The CDR3 consists of 14 residues. The germline V gene encodes CDR1 ENHRY and CDR2 SYGVKD.